This TCR beta chain was sequenced during a study of shared clonotypes between healthy human individuals. CDR1 and CDR2 from the germline V gene are SGHDN and FVKESK. CDR3 size: 16 residues. Trimming removed 4 bases from V and 3 bases from J, with 16 bases in between. The protocol was immunoSEQ multiplex PCR, while the TCRdb copy is restricted to in-frame clones and leaves out a portion. The sample includes over 850,000 clones, approximately 80% of them seen just once. This rearrangement joins TRBV14 to TRBJ1-5; no clear D gene. The sequenced material came from memory CD4+ T cells from PBMCs. The subset: CD45RA-negative fraction. This receptor was identified in a man younger than 35 in good health. Some clones in this sample may be carry-over from other donors' samples. The chain's CDR3 is CASSPKFKNVNQPQHF. CDR3 nucleotides: TGTGCCAGCAGCCCCAAATTTAAAAATGTCAATCAGCCCCAGCATTTT. Full variable domain (missing parts from reference TRBV14 and TRBJ1-5): EAGVTQFPSHSVIEKGQTVTLRCDPISGHDNLYWYRRVMGKEIKFLLHFVKESKQDESGMPNNRFLAERTGGTYSTLKVQPAELEDSGVYFCASSPKFKNVNQPQHFGDGTRLSIL.